The next 27 T cell receptor beta chains were all read from a single sample in a study of blood T cell repertoires in COVID-19. Clones were read by immunoSEQ multiplex PCR, and TCRdb kept only the in-frame ones, dropping some. The sample yields a few hundred thousand clones, more than 85% seen once. The sample consisted of PBMCs or T cells enriched from blood (not recorded which). Source of these receptors: a woman aged 60-75 years who had recovered from COVID-19.

V is TRBV5-1 and J is TRBJ2-7; possibly TRBD1 for D (6 bases). Germline-derived CDR1 and CDR2 are SGHRS and YFSETQ. CDR3 size: 15 residues. V gave up 4 bases and J gave up 3 bases, with 17 bases separating them. CDR3 DNA sequence: TGCGCCAGCAGCCCCACCTCGGGACACTACTACGAGCAGTACTTC. Protein sequence: CASSPTSGHYYEQYF. Filled out from reference TRBV5-1 and TRBJ2-7, the complete variable domain reads KAGVTQTPRYLIKTRGQQVTLSCSPISGHRSVSWYQQTPGQGLQFLFEYFSETQRNKGNFPGRFSGRQFSNSRSEMNVSTLELGDSALYLCASSPTSGHYYEQYFGPGTRLTVT.

CDR3: CASSQDGGLSYNEQFF. DNA of the CDR3: TGTGCCAGCAGCCAAGATGGGGGACTTAGCTACAATGAGCAGTTCTTC. The chain uses TRBV4-2 and TRBJ2-1, with D perhaps TRBD2 (6 bases). This CDR3 comprises 16 residues. CDR1 is LGHNA, CDR2 YNFKEQ, per germline. V was shortened by 0 bases and J by 3 bases, with 12 bases between the two germline ends.

The chain couples TRBV4-2 to TRBJ1-4; D remains unclear. V gave up 4 bases and J gave up 7 bases, with 16 bases separating them. Germline V gives CDR1 LGHNA, CDR2 YNFKEQ. CDR3 length: 15 residues. The CDR3 region is CASSRDRGEGEKLFF. The CDR3 nucleotides are TGTGCCAGCAGCCGCGACCGGGGTGAGGGTGAAAAACTGTTTTTT.

This clone occurred once. This rearrangement joins TRBV9 to TRBJ1-4, with D hard to call. The CDR3 spans 16 residues. Trimming took off 1 base at V and 2 bases at J, with 12 bases between the two ends. CDR1 is SGDLS, CDR2 YYNGEE, per germline. The DNA of the CDR3 is TGTGCCAGCAGCGTACGGGGATTGGAGACTAATGAAAAACTGTTTTTT. Residues: CASSVRGLETNEKLFF. Filled out from reference TRBV9 and TRBJ1-4, the complete variable domain reads DSGVTQTPKHLITATGQRVTLRCSPRSGDLSVYWYQQSLDQGLQFLIQYYNGEERAKGNILERFSAQQFPDLHSELNLSSLELGDSALYFCASSVRGLETNEKLFFGSGTQLSVL.

Comments on this clone: Other DNA sequences in this sample translate to the same CDR3. The rearrangement joins TRBV4-1 to TRBJ1-1; 8 nucleotides align to TRBD1. V shed 1 base, J shed 2 bases, and the junction held 3 bases outside the gene matches. CDR1 is MGHRA, CDR2 YSYEKL, per germline. The CDR3 has 15 amino acids. This CDR3 reads CASSQVDRGNTEAFF. The DNA of the CDR3 is TGCGCCAGCAGCCAAGTCGACAGGGGAAACACTGAAGCTTTCTTT.

The sample holds a few counts of this clone. This rearrangement joins TRBV2 to TRBJ1-6; 10 nucleotides line up with TRBD1. This CDR3 is built from 13 residues. The germline V gene encodes CDR1 SNHLY and CDR2 FYNNEI. V shed 7 bases and J 9 bases; nucleotides not matched to a gene: 3. CDR3 nucleotides: TGTGCCAGCATCGGGACAGGGGTTTCACCCCTCCACTTT. Translation gives CASIGTGVSPLHF.

V and J are TRBV9 and TRBJ1-6; a weak D match, TRBD1 (6 bases). Between the trimmed V and J ends, which lost 2 bases and 0 bases, there was a span of 9 bases. The CDR3 extends over 16 amino acids. Germline values: CDR1 SGDLS, CDR2 YYNGEE. The CDR3 sequence: CASSVQGGSYNSPLHF. CDR3 nucleotides: TGTGCCAGCAGCGTTCAAGGGGGCTCCTATAATTCACCCCTCCACTTT.

The rearrangement links TRBV3-1 (or the pseudogene TRBV3-2) to TRBJ2-1, with TRBD2 identical over 11 bases. V shed 1 base and J 6 bases; nucleotides not matched to a gene: 11. Germline V gene sequence: CDR1 LGHDT, CDR2 YNNKEL (reference sequence). The CDR3 spans 18 residues. CDR3 sequence reads: CASSQVLAGGPTSNEQFF. CDR3 in DNA: TGTGCCAGCAGCCAAGTTTTAGCGGGGGGGCCTACGTCCAATGAGCAGTTCTTC.

V gene TRBV7-8 combines with J gene TRBJ2-5; 7 nucleotides agree with TRBD1. V lost 4 bases, J lost 2 bases, and 7 bases stayed unmatched. The CDR3 loop spans 15 amino acids. Looked up from germline, CDR1 is SGHVS and CDR2 is FQNEAQ. The CDR3 region has the DNA TGTGCCAGCAGCTGGGGACAGTTCCTACAAGAGACCCAGTACTTC. Amino acids: CASSWGQFLQETQYF.

This sequence joins TRBV4-1 and TRBJ2-4; TRBD1 aligns across 9 bases. CDR3 size: 17 residues. Germline assignment: CDR1 MGHRA and CDR2 YSYEKL. V dropped 4 bases and J dropped 9; count of bases not matched to a gene: 16. The CDR3 nucleotides are TGCGCCAGCAGCCCTACCAGCCGGGACAGGGCTTATCGCATTCAGTACTTC. Its translation is CASSPTSRDRAYRIQYF.

The chain joins TRBV9 to TRBJ1-1, with D possibly matching TRBD1 (5 bases). The V end lost 4 bases, the J end lost 1 base, and 11 bases lay between the germline ends. Germline loops: CDR1 SGDLS, CDR2 YYNGEE. The CDR3 extends over 14 amino acids. The CDR3 reads CASSQGQGNTEAFF. CDR3 nucleotide sequence: TGTGCCAGCAGCCAGGGCCAGGGGAACACTGAAGCTTTCTTT.

Here the CDR3 DNA reads TGTGCCAGTAAAGGACAGGTCAATTCACCCCTCCACTTT. Translating gives CASKGQVNSPLHF. This sequence joins TRBV19 and TRBJ1-6, with 7 bases aligning to TRBD1. Unmatched junction bases numbered 4, after V lost 7 bases and J lost 7 bases. CDR3 size: 13 residues. Germline values: CDR1 LNHDA, CDR2 SQIVND (reference sequence).

The chain joins TRBV5-1 to TRBJ1-1; D not certain. V shed 4 bases and J shed 0 bases, with 7 bases lying between them. This CDR3 comprises 13 residues. CDR1 and CDR2 (germline): SGHRS, YFSETQ. CDR3 in amino acids: CASSKRVNTEAFF. The CDR3 region has the DNA TGCGCCAGCAGCAAGAGGGTGAACACTGAAGCTTTCTTT. The whole variable domain, remainder taken from reference TRBV5-1 and TRBJ1-1, is KAGVTQTPRYLIKTRGQQVTLSCSPISGHRSVSWYQQTPGQGLQFLFEYFSETQRNKGNFPGRFSGRQFSNSRSEMNVSTLELGDSALYLCASSKRVNTEAFFGQGTRLTVV.

The genes are TRBV6-5 and TRBJ2-2, with D possibly TRBD1 on 6 matching bases. This CDR3 region has 15 residues. The ends were cut back, 4 bases at V and 6 bases at J, with 15 bases in the middle. CDR1 is MNHEY, CDR2 SVGAGI, per germline. The CDR3 DNA follows: TGTGCCAGCAGTTCCGGGCAACAGGGCTCCGGGGAGCTGTTTTTT. It encodes CASSSGQQGSGELFF.

The chain carries TRBV5-1 and TRBJ2-5; D perhaps matches TRBD2 (5 bases). Germline V gene sequence: CDR1 SGHRS, CDR2 YFSETQ. This CDR3 region has 14 residues. V gave up 0 bases and J gave up 6 bases, with 12 bases separating them. The CDR3 DNA follows: TGCGCCAGCAGCTTGGAAGGGAGCTCCAAGACCCAGTACTTC. Translated: CASSLEGSSKTQYF.

This clone was recorded a few times. This rearrangement joins TRBV19 to TRBJ1-6; TRBD1 matches 9 bases. Germline loops: CDR1 LNHDA, CDR2 SQIVND (reference sequence). Germline trimming cut 5 bases from V and 5 bases from J; bases unmatched to any gene: 7. The CDR3 totals 16 residues. The CDR3 sequence: CASSSPGQGNNSPLHF. In DNA, the CDR3 is TGTGCCAGTAGTTCTCCGGGACAGGGTAATAATTCACCCCTCCACTTT.

This chain joins TRBV27 and TRBJ1-2; a possible D gene is TRBD1 (6 bases). CDR1 and CDR2 from the germline V gene are MNHEY and SMNVEV (reference sequence). Trimming stripped 2 bases from V and 0 bases from J, with 10 bases between. This CDR3 spans 15 amino acids. The CDR3 reads CASSLQGIPNYGYTF. Here the CDR3 DNA reads TGTGCCAGCAGTTTACAGGGGATCCCTAACTATGGCTACACCTTC.

This chain links TRBV6-6 with TRBJ1-1; D ambiguous. This CDR3 has 16 residues. Trimming pared 5 bases from V and 0 bases from J, leaving 16 bases between. Germline CDR1 reads MNHNY; CDR2 reads SVGAGI (reference sequence). CDR3 protein: CASSPLGQRLNTEAFF. The CDR3 region has the DNA TGTGCCAGCAGTCCCCTGGGTCAGCGATTGAACACTGAAGCTTTCTTT.

In its sample, this clone was seen once. The CDR3 DNA sequence: TGTGCCAGCAGCTCCGGGGGGAGCACAGATACGCAGTATTTT. Residues: CASSSGGSTDTQYF. The chain uses TRBV11-3 and TRBJ2-3; TRBD2 agrees at 7 bases. The CDR3 is made up of 14 amino acids. Per germline, CDR1 SGHNT and CDR2 YENEEA. The V segment lost 4 bases and the J segment 0 bases; nucleotides outside the gene matches: 1.

The chain is built from TRBV9 and TRBJ1-6; D may be TRBD1 (6 bases). The length of the CDR3 is 15 residues. Germline V gene sequence: CDR1 SGDLS, CDR2 YYNGEE. V was pared by 0 bases and J by 11 bases, with 15 bases between. The CDR3 here is CASSVVGTLNAPLHF. CDR3 DNA sequence: TGTGCCAGCAGCGTAGTCGGGACATTAAACGCACCCCTCCACTTT.

V is TRBV19 and J is TRBJ1-4; D unresolved. Deletions cut 4 bases from V and 0 bases from J, with 9 bases between. Germline values: CDR1 LNHDA, CDR2 SQIVND (reference sequence). This CDR3 comprises 15 residues. Here the CDR3 DNA reads TGTGCCAGTAGTACCCTATACGCAACTAATGAAAAACTGTTTTTT. Its protein is CASSTLYATNEKLFF.

This clone was recorded once. V and J are TRBV6-5 and TRBJ2-4, with D tentatively TRBD1 (7 bases). The CDR3 contains 16 residues. Germline loops: CDR1 MNHEY, CDR2 SVGAGI. Trimming took off 0 bases at V and 4 bases at J, with 13 bases between the two ends. CDR3: CASSYSNSGGKNIQYF. The CDR3 DNA sequence: TGTGCCAGCAGTTACTCGAATTCAGGGGGGAAAAACATTCAGTACTTC.

V usage is TRBV18 and J usage is TRBJ2-2; 9 bases agree with TRBD2. The germline V gene encodes CDR1 KGHSH and CDR2 LQKENI. The CDR3 is 15 residues long. With V trimmed by 5 bases and J by 6 bases, 7 bases remained unmatched. The DNA for the CDR3 is TGTGCCAGCTCAGCGGGACTAGCAATGTCCGGGGAGCTGTTTTTT. Encoded protein: CASSAGLAMSGELFF.

A note on this clone: The identical CDR3 is also encoded by other nucleotide sequences in the sample. The rearrangement uses TRBV14 and TRBJ1-1; unclear D gene. V lost 4 bases, J lost 0 bases, and 6 bases lay in between. CDR1 SGHDN and CDR2 FVKESK come from the germline V gene. This CDR3 is built from 13 residues. The CDR3 loop reads CASSRGLNTEAFF. The CDR3, as DNA: TGTGCCAGCAGCCGAGGGTTGAACACTGAAGCTTTCTTT.

The V and J genes are TRBV28 and TRBJ1-2; TRBD1 aligns across 9 bases. The germline gives CDR1 MDHEN, CDR2 SYDVKM. The CDR3 has 13 amino acids. Trimming at V came to 8 bases and at J to 5 bases, leaving 6 bases not matched to a gene. The CDR3 region has the DNA TGTGCCAGCCTGTGGGACAGGGAATATGGCTACACCTTC. Translating gives CASLWDREYGYTF.

This chain links TRBV5-4 with TRBJ2-5; 7 nucleotides line up with TRBD1. Trimming cost V 3 bases and J 2 bases; bases outside gene matches: 7. The CDR3 covers 15 residues. Germline loops: CDR1 SGHNT, CDR2 YYREEE (reference sequence). As DNA, the CDR3 is TGTGCCAGCAGCTCGGCCCGGGACAGACAAGAGACCCAGTACTTC. Amino acid sequence: CASSSARDRQETQYF.

J is TRBJ1-2 and V is TRBV19; weak D call: TRBD1 (6 bases). The germline gives CDR1 LNHDA, CDR2 SQIVND (reference sequence). The CDR3 has 15 residues. The germline V and J ends were trimmed by 4 bases and 8 bases, with 20 bases remaining between them. In nucleotides, the CDR3 is TGTGCCAGTAGTAGGCTCTCAGGGGCGGCTTTAGGCTACACCTTC. Protein: CASSRLSGAALGYTF.